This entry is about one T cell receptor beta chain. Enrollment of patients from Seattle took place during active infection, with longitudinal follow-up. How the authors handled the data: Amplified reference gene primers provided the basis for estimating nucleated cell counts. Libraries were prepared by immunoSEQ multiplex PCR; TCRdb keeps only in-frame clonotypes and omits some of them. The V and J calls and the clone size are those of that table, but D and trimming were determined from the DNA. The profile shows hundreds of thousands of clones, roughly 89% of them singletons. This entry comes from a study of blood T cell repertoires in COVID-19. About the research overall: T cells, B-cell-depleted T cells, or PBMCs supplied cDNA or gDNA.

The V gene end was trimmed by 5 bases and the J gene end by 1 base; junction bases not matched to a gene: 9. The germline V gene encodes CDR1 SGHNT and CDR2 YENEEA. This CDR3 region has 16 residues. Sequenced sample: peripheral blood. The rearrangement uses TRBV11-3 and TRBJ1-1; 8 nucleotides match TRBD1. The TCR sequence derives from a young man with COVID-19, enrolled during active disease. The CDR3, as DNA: TGTGCCAGCAGCGCAAGTACCGGGACAGGGAACACTGAAGCTTTCTTT. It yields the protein CASSASTGTGNTEAFF.